A single sample is the source of the 25 T cell receptor beta chains below, sequenced in a study of T cell repertoires in cytomegalovirus infection. TCRdb independently ran MiXCR on the reads; one entry per CDR3 protein. The sample records nearly 550,000 distinct CDR3 sequences, 16% being singletons. What was sequenced was CD8+ T cells from PBMCs. These receptors were obtained from a human donor in good health (CMV status not recorded). Some clones in this sample may be carry-over from other donors' samples.

This clonotype was found once. The chain has TRBV9 and TRBJ2-7; 9 bases are shared with TRBD1. The CDR3 totals 12 residues. From germline, CDR1 is SGDLS and CDR2 YYNGEE. The J segment lost 8 bases and the V segment lost 3 bases, leaving 3 bases of the junction unmatched. The CDR3 region is CASSGDRAQQYF. The CDR3 coding sequence is TGTGCCAGCAGCGGGGACAGGGCTCAGCAGTACTTC.

The table lists this clonotype with many counts. The genes are TRBV7-9 and TRBJ2-7, with 14 bases fitting TRBD2. Germline CDR1 is SEHNR and CDR2 is FQNEAQ (reference sequence). Trimming removed 5 bases from V and 3 bases from J; junction bases left unmatched: 6. CDR3 size: 16 residues. As DNA, the CDR3 is TGTGCCAGCAGCCACGGGACTAGCGGGGGCGACTACGAGCAGTACTTC. Its protein is CASSHGTSGGDYEQYF.

This clonotype was detected only a few times. The chain links TRBV6-1 to TRBJ1-6; tentative D call: TRBD1 (5 bases). Germline CDR1 reads MNHNS; CDR2 reads SASEGT. Trimming stripped 5 bases from V and 7 bases from J, with 27 bases between. This CDR3 has 19 residues. CDR3 sequence reads: CASSYSDPSGTVRNSPLHF. The DNA of the CDR3 is TGTGCCAGCAGTTACAGCGACCCATCGGGGACCGTTAGGAATTCACCCCTCCACTTT.

The count of this clonotype is one. A much larger clone sits a single nucleotide away, making a read error possible. The chain uses TRBV12-3 or TRBV12-4 and TRBJ2-7, with D possibly TRBD1 on 5 matching bases. Trimming took 3 bases from V and 8 from J, leaving 14 bases between them. The CDR3 sequence is 13 residues long. CDR3 bases: TGTGCCAGCAGTTTCTGGGGCCCCAGACAGCAGTACTTC. Residues: CASSFWGPRQQYF.

This clonotype was observed a few times. The V gene is TRBV20-1, the J gene TRBJ2-1; 10 bases are shared with TRBD1. The CDR3 spans 14 residues. CDR1 is DFQATT, CDR2 SNEGSKA, per germline (reference sequence). Trimming cost V 3 bases and J 4 bases; bases outside gene matches: 3. The CDR3 spells CSARGQGLYNEQFF. The CDR3 nucleotides are TGCAGTGCTAGGGGACAGGGGCTGTACAATGAGCAGTTCTTC.

This clonotype was detected a few times. J is TRBJ2-1 and V is TRBV29-1; D assignment may be TRBD1 or TRBD2 (5 bases each). The CDR3 runs to 11 residues. Germline CDR1 is SQVTM and CDR2 is ANQGSEA. Trimming removed 4 bases at V and 7 bases at J, with 8 bases between. This CDR3 reads CSVGGENEQFF. The CDR3 DNA follows: TGCAGCGTTGGAGGGGAAAATGAGCAGTTCTTC.

This clonotype was detected many times. The chain is built from TRBV12-3 or TRBV12-4 and TRBJ2-4; TRBD2 is a possible D gene (5 bases). Trimming shortened V by 4 bases and J by 8 bases, and 9 bases separated the two germline ends. This CDR3 region has 12 residues. CDR3 sequence: CASSSPGDIQYF. The CDR3 DNA reads as TGTGCCAGCAGTTCCCCCGGGGACATTCAGTACTTC.

The chain carries TRBV5-5 and TRBJ2-1; D not resolved. CDR1 and CDR2 from the germline V gene are SGHKS and YYEKEE (reference sequence). V was pared by 4 bases and J by 5 bases, with 7 bases between. The length of the CDR3 is 12 residues. The CDR3 DNA reads TGTGCCAGCAGCGCCCGGAACAATGAGCAGTTCTTC. Protein: CASSARNNEQFF.

This clonotype was recorded many times. The rearrangement joins TRBV12-3 or TRBV12-4 to TRBJ1-5; D remains unclear. V was cut by 5 bases and J by 0 bases, with 14 bases left in between. CDR3 length: 16 amino acids. The CDR3 reads CASSPKGLYSNQPQHF. The CDR3 DNA follows: TGTGCCAGCAGTCCCAAAGGATTATATAGCAATCAGCCCCAGCATTTT.

This rearrangement joins TRBV7-4 to TRBJ2-7, with 8 bases identical to TRBD1. The junction had 10 bases not matched to a gene; V was cut back by 5 bases and J by 7 bases. This CDR3 has 14 residues. Looked up from germline, CDR1 is SGHVT and CDR2 is SQSDAQ. CDR3 region: CASSGDRSPTEQYF. The CDR3 nucleotides read TGTGCCAGCAGCGGGGACAGGAGCCCTACTGAGCAGTACTTC. Full variable domain (remainder filled in from reference TRBV7-4 and TRBJ2-7): GAGVSQSPRYKVAKRGRDVALRCDSISGHVTLYWYRQTLGQGSEVLTYSQSDAQRDKSGRPSGRFSAERPERSVSTLKIQRTEQGDSAVYLCASSGDRSPTEQYFGPGTRLTVT.

The genes are TRBV4-1 and TRBJ2-6; no firm D call. The CDR3 consists of 15 residues. V lost 1 base and J 0 bases, leaving 4 bases between the germline ends. The germline V gene encodes CDR1 MGHRA and CDR2 YSYEKL. The CDR3 bases are TGCGCCAGCAGCCAAGTGAGCTCTGGGGCCAACGTCCTGACTTTC. Amino acids: CASSQVSSGANVLTF.

The chain has TRBV25-1 and TRBJ1-4; the D is unclear. This CDR3 has 13 residues. V was cut by 4 bases and J by 8 bases, with 11 bases left in between. Germline V lookup: CDR1 MGHDK, CDR2 SYGVNS. DNA of the CDR3: TGTGCCAGCAGTGTTTCGGGTGGGGAAAAACTGTTTTTT. Amino acids: CASSVSGGEKLFF.

The sample holds a few counts of this clonotype. The V gene is TRBV6-6, the J gene TRBJ1-4; no firm D call. V dropped 2 bases and J dropped 0 bases, with 10 bases sitting between them. Germline-derived CDR1 and CDR2 are MNHNY and SVGAGI (reference sequence). CDR3 length: 16 residues. In DNA form, the CDR3 reads TGTGCCAGCAGTTACCCGATAGGCGCAACTAATGAAAAACTGTTTTTT. Protein product: CASSYPIGATNEKLFF.

This clonotype was found a few times. The chain combines TRBV28 with TRBJ2-7; perhaps TRBD2 as D (5 bases). The CDR3 covers 14 residues. Trimming shortened V by 3 bases and J by 6 bases, and 15 bases separated the two germline ends. Per germline, CDR1 MDHEN and CDR2 SYDVKM. CDR3 residues: CASSFGGSDVEQYF. The DNA of the CDR3 is TGTGCCAGCAGTTTCGGCGGGTCGGATGTCGAGCAGTACTTC.

This clonotype came up many times. V is TRBV7-6 and J is TRBJ2-1; the match to TRBD2 covers 10 bases. The ends lost 1 base at V and 9 bases at J; junction bases unmatched: 15. This CDR3 region has 18 residues. Germline CDR1 SGHVS, CDR2 FNYEAQ. CDR3 region: CASSLGRASGGPLSEQFF. The CDR3 DNA is TGTGCCAGCAGCTTAGGTAGGGCTAGCGGGGGCCCCCTGAGTGAGCAGTTCTTC.

This clonotype was seen many times. The chain carries TRBV11-2 and TRBJ2-3; 9 nucleotides line up with TRBD2. J gave up 3 bases and V 4 bases, and 5 bases lay outside the gene matches. The CDR3 runs to 15 residues. Per the germline V gene, CDR1 is SGHAT and CDR2 is FQNNGV. CDR3: CASSWGLAGTDTQYF. For the CDR3, the DNA is TGTGCCAGCAGCTGGGGACTAGCAGGAACAGATACGCAGTATTTT.

Points on this clonotype: This could be a read error, since a much larger clone is one nucleotide away. The chain is built from TRBV6-5 and TRBJ2-2; D remains ambiguous. The CDR3 runs 11 residues. The V gene lost 8 bases and the J gene lost 2 bases, with 3 bases spanning the gap. CDR1 and CDR2 (germline): MNHEY, SVGAGI. CDR3 in DNA: TGTGCCAGCGGAAACACCGGGGAGCTGTTTTTT. Encoded protein: CASGNTGELFF.

The chain has TRBV7-6 and TRBJ2-4; 10 positions match TRBD1. CDR1 is SGHVS and CDR2 is FNYEAQ in the germline V gene. The CDR3 is made up of 16 amino acids. V dropped 4 bases and J dropped 1; count of bases not matched to a gene: 4. The chain's CDR3 is CASSYRQGAAKNIQYF. The CDR3 region has the DNA TGTGCCAGCAGCTACCGACAGGGGGCGGCCAAAAACATTCAGTACTTC.

The chain couples TRBV6-2 or TRBV6-3 to TRBJ2-3, with no clear D. The germline gives CDR1 MNHEY, CDR2 SVGEGT. This CDR3 is 16 amino acids long. V lost 6 bases to trimming and J lost 0 bases, with 16 bases between them. CDR3 residues: CASSSLPSWSTDTQYF. CDR3 sequence (DNA): TGTGCCAGCAGCTCCCTACCGTCTTGGAGCACAGATACGCAGTATTTT.

This clonotype was seen at least ten times. The chain uses TRBV6-1 and TRBJ1-2; tentatively, D is TRBD1 (5 bases). The CDR3 totals 15 residues. Per germline, CDR1 MNHNS and CDR2 SASEGT. The germline V and J ends were trimmed by 10 bases and 0 bases, with 18 bases remaining between them. This CDR3 is CAILTARIPNYGYTF. The CDR3 region has the DNA TGTGCCATCTTGACAGCTAGAATCCCTAACTATGGCTACACCTTC.

This clonotype was seen a handful of times. V gene TRBV6-5 combines with J gene TRBJ2-7; D ambiguous. This CDR3 has 13 residues. Trimming shortened V by 2 bases and J by 2 bases, and 7 bases separated the two germline ends. The germline V gene has CDR1 MNHEY and CDR2 SVGAGI. The CDR3, as DNA: TGTGCCAGCAGTTACCGCGGAGCCTACGAGCAGTACTTC. Encoded protein: CASSYRGAYEQYF.

This clonotype was counted many times. As DNA, the CDR3 is TGTGCCAGCAGCTTAGTCACCGGGGAGCTGTTTTTT. Translated: CASSLVTGELFF. The chain joins TRBV7-2 to TRBJ2-2; no definite D call. V was pared by 1 base and J by 4 bases, with 1 base between. The CDR3 is 12 residues long. CDR1 and CDR2 from the germline V gene are SGHTA and FQGNSA.

This clonotype appeared many times. The chain employs TRBV7-6 and TRBJ1-3, with unresolved D. V was cut by 3 bases and J by 4 bases, with 13 bases left in between. The CDR3 is 15 residues long. Germline V lookup: CDR1 SGHVS, CDR2 FNYEAQ. CDR3 loop: CASSLPGPYGNTIYF. The CDR3 DNA follows: TGTGCCAGCAGCTTGCCGGGCCCTTACGGAAACACCATATATTTT.

This clonotype was recorded a few times. This chain joins TRBV4-1 and TRBJ1-1; TRBD1 matches at 8 bases. V was clipped by 4 bases and J by 4 bases; unmatched bases: 8. CDR1 and CDR2 (germline): MGHRA, YSYEKL. This CDR3 has 15 amino acids. The CDR3 loop is CASSRSQGGGTEAFF. The CDR3 nucleotides are TGCGCCAGCAGCCGCTCACAGGGGGGTGGCACTGAAGCTTTCTTT.

This clonotype has ten or more counts. The chain has TRBV7-9 and TRBJ2-4; D ambiguous. Germline values: CDR1 SEHNR, CDR2 FQNEAQ (reference sequence). The CDR3 covers 14 residues. Trimming left V 4 bases short and J 0 bases short, with 7 bases between. The CDR3 spells CASSSDLAKNIQYF. The CDR3 nucleotides are TGTGCCAGCAGCTCCGACCTAGCCAAAAACATTCAGTACTTC.